Following are 28 T cell receptor beta chains from one sample sequenced in a study of T-cell reconstitution after alpha-beta-depleted transplantation in children. As it was prepared, the TCRbeta library received unique molecular identifiers. TCRdb passed the PCR reads through MiXCR, listing each CDR3 protein once. The data contain 490,000 or so distinct CDR3 sequences, roughly a tenth of them singletons. This sample comprised PBMCs, obtained before TCRalphabeta/CD19-depleted stem cell transplant. The receptors here all came from a child aged 2-15 years with inherited bone marrow failure, due to receive a stem cell transplant.

This clonotype was seen more than once but under ten times. The rearrangement uses TRBV11-2 and TRBJ2-2; 14 bases fit TRBD2. This CDR3 has 16 amino acids. Germline-derived CDR1 and CDR2 are SGHAT and FQNNGV. V lost 2 bases, J lost 6 bases, and 2 bases stayed unmatched. In DNA, the CDR3 is TGTGCCAGCAGCTTAAGACTAGCGGGAGGGCCCGGGGAGCTGTTTTTT. Its protein product is CASSLRLAGGPGELFF.

This clonotype was picked up many times. The rearrangement uses TRBV28 and TRBJ2-2, with D uncertain. The V gene lost 5 bases and the J gene lost 6 bases, with 7 bases spanning the gap. Looked up from germline, CDR1 is MDHEN and CDR2 is SYDVKM. CDR3 length: 12 residues. CDR3 region: CASSPLPGELFF. CDR3 DNA: TGTGCCAGCAGTCCCCTTCCCGGGGAGCTGTTTTTT.

This clonotype showed up many times. The V call is TRBV5-1, the J call TRBJ2-1; TRBD2 aligns across 7 bases. Germline V gives CDR1 SGHRS, CDR2 YFSETQ. V trimming: 4 bases; J trimming: 7 bases; junction bases outside the gene matches: 11. There are 15 residues in the CDR3. CDR3 nucleotides: TGCGCCAGCAGCCCAACCGTGGGGGGGGTGAATGAGCAGTTCTTC. It translates to CASSPTVGGVNEQFF.

Only a few counts were recorded for this clonotype. This chain uses TRBV5-1 with TRBJ2-7; D unresolved. V was cut by 0 bases and J by 6 bases, with 10 bases left in between. The germline gives CDR1 SGHRS, CDR2 YFSETQ. CDR3 length: 13 amino acids. The CDR3 region is CASSLVGLSEQYF. The CDR3 DNA reads as TGCGCCAGCAGCTTGGTCGGGCTAAGCGAGCAGTACTTC.

Notes on this clonotype: A much larger clone lies a single base off, so this may be a read error. This chain connects TRBV12-3 or TRBV12-4 to TRBJ1-4; D remains ambiguous. V lost 0 bases to trimming and J lost 12 bases, with 20 bases between them. CDR3 length: 16 residues. Written as DNA, the CDR3 is TGTGCCAGCAGTTTAGCGCTGTTAGGGAAGCACGAACAACTGTTTTTT. This sequence encodes CASSLALLGKHEQLFF.

This clonotype appeared a few times. This chain joins TRBV28 and TRBJ1-6, with D possibly being TRBD1 (6 bases). There are 15 residues in the CDR3. The germline V and J ends were trimmed by 3 bases and 8 bases, with 14 bases remaining between them. Germline loops: CDR1 MDHEN, CDR2 SYDVKM. The DNA for the CDR3 is TGTGCCAGCAGTTTGTCAAGAACAGGGCATTCACCCCTCCACTTT. As protein: CASSLSRTGHSPLHF. The variable domain in full, completed from reference TRBV28 and TRBJ1-6, reads DVKVTQSSRYLVKRTGEKVFLECVQDMDHENMFWYRQDPGLGLRLIYFSYDVKMKEKGDIPEGYSVSREKKERFSLILESASTNQTSMYLCASSLSRTGHSPLHFGNGTRLTVT.

V usage is TRBV10-3 and J usage is TRBJ1-1; D call uncertain. Germline V lookup: CDR1 ENHRY, CDR2 SYGVKD. This CDR3 is built from 15 residues. The germline V and J ends were trimmed by 3 bases and 3 bases, with 14 bases remaining between them. The CDR3 protein is CAISDLAAGYTEAFF. For the CDR3, the DNA is TGTGCCATCAGTGACCTGGCAGCCGGATACACTGAAGCTTTCTTT.

This chain links TRBV19 with TRBJ2-7, with D possibly being TRBD2 (5 bases). Trimming stripped 5 bases from V and 4 bases from J, with 12 bases between. CDR1 and CDR2 from the germline V gene are LNHDA and SQIVND (reference sequence). The CDR3 contains 13 residues. The CDR3 DNA sequence: TGTGCCAGTAGTCCACGGGATCATTACGAGCAGTACTTC. Protein product: CASSPRDHYEQYF. Supplemented by reference TRBV19 and TRBJ2-7, the full variable domain reads DGGITQSPKYLFRKEGQNVTLSCEQNLNHDAMYWYRQDPGQGLRLIYYSQIVNDFQKGDIAEGYSVSREKKESFPLTVTSAQKNPTAFYLCASSPRDHYEQYFGPGTRLTVT.

This clonotype has just a few counts. No conserved phenylalanine or tryptophan ends this CDR3, so it is likely a read error. The chain uses TRBV4-1 and TRBJ2-7, with D tentatively TRBD1 (6 bases). The CDR3 is 15 residues long. Germline V CDR1 and CDR2: MGHRA, YSYEKL. V was clipped by 3 bases and J by 0 bases, with 12 bases between them. CDR3 sequence (DNA): TGCGCCAGCAGCCAGGATAGGGGGATCTCCTACGAGCAGTACTCC. It yields the protein CASSQDRGISYEQYS.

This clonotype showed up many times. The chain uses TRBV15 and TRBJ1-5, with a tentative D call TRBD1 (6 bases). The CDR3 consists of 15 residues. Trimming took off 5 bases at V and 6 bases at J, with 17 bases between the two ends. Per germline, CDR1 LNHNV and CDR2 YYDKDF (reference sequence). CDR3 nucleotide sequence: TGTGCCACCAGCGTAAGGCAGGGGTCGGGTCAGCCCCAGCATTTT. This codes for CATSVRQGSGQPQHF. The whole variable domain, remainder taken from reference TRBV15 and TRBJ1-5, is DAMVIQNPRYQVTQFGKPVTLSCSQTLNHNVMYWYQQKSSQAPKLLFHYYDKDFNNEADTPDNFQSRRPNTSFCFLDIRSPGLGDTAMYLCATSVRQGSGQPQHFGDGTRLSIL.

This clonotype occurred many times. The rearrangement joins TRBV7-9 to TRBJ1-1; D may be TRBD1 (5 bases). The CDR3 runs 15 residues. Germline CDR1 and CDR2: SEHNR and FQNEAQ (reference sequence). V dropped 5 bases and J dropped 0 bases, with 13 bases sitting between them. CDR3 in amino acids: CASSATDTLNTEAFF. The CDR3 nucleotides are TGTGCCAGCAGCGCAACGGACACTTTGAACACTGAAGCTTTCTTT.

Ten or more counts support this clonotype. V usage is TRBV7-9 and J usage is TRBJ2-4; D unresolved. V lost 4 bases, J lost 5 bases, and 9 bases lay in between. Germline lookup yields CDR1 SEHNR and CDR2 FQNEAQ (reference sequence). The CDR3 length is 13 residues. The CDR3 sequence: CASSYKYQNIQYF. The CDR3 DNA sequence: TGTGCCAGCAGCTACAAATACCAAAACATTCAGTACTTC.

The chain carries TRBV7-8 and TRBJ2-2; D tentatively reads TRBD1 or TRBD2 (5 bases each). With 5 bases removed from V and 10 bases from J, the gap between germline ends came to 20 bases. The CDR3 contains 15 residues. Germline V gene lookup returns CDR1 SGHVS and CDR2 FQNEAQ. The CDR3 loop reads CASSRDRDHSQELFF. The CDR3 nucleotides read TGTGCCAGCAGCCGAGACCGGGACCACTCCCAGGAGCTGTTTTTT.

This clonotype was observed a handful of times. This sequence joins TRBV12-3 or TRBV12-4 and TRBJ2-2; 7 positions match TRBD1. The trim removed 2 bases at V and 4 bases at J, leaving 4 bases unmatched. The CDR3 covers 15 residues. The CDR3: CASSLYRQGTGELFF. CDR3 nucleotide sequence: TGTGCCAGCAGTTTATATCGACAGGGCACCGGGGAGCTGTTTTTT.

The table lists this clonotype with a few counts. This chain connects TRBV27 to TRBJ2-1, with D unresolved. Germline values: CDR1 MNHEY, CDR2 SMNVEV (reference sequence). Trimming took off 6 bases at V and 1 base at J, with 16 bases between the two ends. This CDR3 is 16 amino acids long. In nucleotides, the CDR3 is TGTGCCAGCAGACAGAGGACCAAGTCGTCCTACAATGAGCAGTTCTTC. This gives the protein CASRQRTKSSYNEQFF.

In this sample, this clonotype turned up many times. The rearrangement links TRBV7-6 to TRBJ2-5; D perhaps matches TRBD2 (5 bases). CDR1 and CDR2 (germline): SGHVS, FNYEAQ. The CDR3 has 12 residues. The V end lost 7 bases, the J end lost 5 bases, and 11 bases lay between the germline ends. CDR3 DNA: TGTGCCAGCAAGCGTCCGGGGGAGACCCAGTACTTC. Its translation: CASKRPGETQYF.

This clonotype was observed a handful of times. The chain joins TRBV4-3 to TRBJ1-5; D unclear. V dropped 8 bases and J dropped 0 bases, with 14 bases sitting between them. Germline assignment: CDR1 LGHNA and CDR2 YSLEER. The CDR3 totals 15 residues. The CDR3 DNA follows: TGCGCCAGCCAAAAGGAACGCTATAGCAATCAGCCCCAGCATTTT. This gives the protein CASQKERYSNQPQHF.

The chain has TRBV12-3 or TRBV12-4 and TRBJ2-1; 11 bases are a match to TRBD2. This CDR3 is 17 amino acids long. The V and J ends lost 5 bases and 4 bases, in that order; junction bases with no gene match: 10. The CDR3 reads CASSPWTSGWGYNEQFF. CDR3 in DNA: TGTGCCAGCAGTCCCTGGACTAGCGGGTGGGGGTACAATGAGCAGTTCTTC.

V gene TRBV4-1 combines with J gene TRBJ1-2; TRBD1 might be the D (6 bases). CDR3 length equals 17 residues. From germline, CDR1 is MGHRA and CDR2 YSYEKL. V lost 1 base and J lost 0, with 15 bases in between. CDR3 protein: CASSQVSGDGTNYGYTF. The CDR3 DNA reads TGCGCCAGCAGCCAAGTGTCAGGGGACGGGACTAACTATGGCTACACCTTC.

This clonotype appeared a few times. The junction differs from germline at one of its ends, possibly a read error. The chain joins TRBV27 to TRBJ2-4; no reliable D call. CDR3 length: 15 amino acids. CDR1 and CDR2 (germline): MNHEY, SMNVEV (reference sequence). The CDR3 sequence is CTSRPHGEVKNIQYF. The CDR3 DNA is TGCACCAGCAGGCCCCATGGAGAGGTAAAAAACATTCAGTACTTC.

This clonotype was found many times. CDR3 DNA sequence: TGTGCCAGCAGTTCACGAACCGGCGGAGATACGCAGTATTTT. It codes for CASSSRTGGDTQYF. The chain recombines TRBV28 with TRBJ2-3; D call uncertain. This CDR3 region has 14 residues. CDR1 and CDR2 (germline): MDHEN, SYDVKM. V lost 4 bases, J lost 5 bases, and 13 bases lay in between.

The rearrangement links TRBV4-1 to TRBJ2-1; TRBD1 might be the D (6 bases). The CDR3 totals 16 residues. CDR1 is MGHRA, CDR2 YSYEKL, per germline. Trimming cost V 3 bases and J 3 bases, with 15 bases left between them. The CDR3 loop reads CASSQTYGGLYNEQFF. In DNA, the CDR3 is TGCGCCAGCAGCCAGACTTATGGGGGCCTCTACAATGAGCAGTTCTTC.

At least ten counts were recorded for this clonotype. This chain uses TRBV5-5 with TRBJ2-3; D remains unclear. The germline CDR1 and CDR2 sequences are SGHKS and YYEKEE (reference sequence). V lost 2 bases and J lost 2, with 12 bases in between. This CDR3 region has 15 residues. CDR3 residues: CASSFGPGPTDTQYF. CDR3 sequence (DNA): TGTGCCAGCAGCTTTGGCCCCGGACCCACAGATACGCAGTATTTT.

This clonotype was found many times. The CDR3: CASSPRPRGAGGEETQYF. CDR3 DNA sequence: TGTGCCAGCTCACCACGCCCGAGGGGGGCAGGGGGAGAAGAGACCCAGTACTTC. V usage is TRBV18 and J usage is TRBJ2-5, with a weak D call TRBD1 (7 bases). Germline CDR1 KGHSH, CDR2 LQKENI. The CDR3 length is 18 residues. V shed 1 base and J shed 3 bases, with 21 bases lying between them.

This clonotype was seen more than once but under ten times. The genes are TRBV27 and TRBJ2-2; 9 bases agree with TRBD2. This CDR3 spans 16 amino acids. The germline gives CDR1 MNHEY, CDR2 SMNVEV (reference sequence). The V gene end was trimmed by 4 bases and the J gene end by 5 bases; junction bases not matched to a gene: 8. CDR3 residues: CASSSLAGAWTGELFF. The DNA of the CDR3 is TGTGCCAGCAGTTCCTTAGCGGGAGCTTGGACCGGGGAGCTGTTTTTT.

Comments on this clonotype: Just one base apart from a much larger clone, this may be a read error. V and J are TRBV20-1 and TRBJ1-5; maybe TRBD1 (5 bases). CDR1 is DFQATT, CDR2 SNEGSKA, per germline (reference sequence). Between the trimmed V and J ends, which lost 0 bases and 7 bases, there was a span of 16 bases. The CDR3 is 15 amino acids. In DNA form, the CDR3 reads TGCAGTGCTAGAGATAGAAGGGGAACAGGACAGCCCCAGCATTTT. The encoded protein is CSARDRRGTGQPQHF.

This clonotype came up a few times. The chain uses TRBV5-1 and TRBJ1-2, with 7 bases lining up with TRBD1. Germline V gene sequence: CDR1 SGHRS, CDR2 YFSETQ. This CDR3 is 15 amino acids long. Trimming at V came to 1 base and at J to 6 bases, leaving 9 bases not matched to a gene. CDR3 loop: CASSLSSGQFDGYTF. In nucleotides, the CDR3 is TGCGCCAGCAGCTTGTCTTCGGGACAGTTCGATGGCTACACCTTC.

The chain combines TRBV7-9 with TRBJ1-2; D gene ambiguous. Germline CDR1 is SEHNR and CDR2 is FQNEAQ (reference sequence). V was pared by 7 bases and J by 2 bases, with 14 bases between. This CDR3 comprises 14 residues. CDR3 region: CASTPNLGNYGYTF. The CDR3 region has the DNA TGTGCCAGCACTCCGAATTTGGGGAACTATGGCTACACCTTC. Complete variable domain (other parts from reference TRBV7-9 and TRBJ1-2): DTGVSQNPRHKITKRGQNVTFRCDPISEHNRLYWYRQTLGQGPEFLTYFQNEAQLEKSRLLSDRFSAERPKGSFSTLEIQRTEQGDSAMYLCASTPNLGNYGYTFGSGTRLTVV.